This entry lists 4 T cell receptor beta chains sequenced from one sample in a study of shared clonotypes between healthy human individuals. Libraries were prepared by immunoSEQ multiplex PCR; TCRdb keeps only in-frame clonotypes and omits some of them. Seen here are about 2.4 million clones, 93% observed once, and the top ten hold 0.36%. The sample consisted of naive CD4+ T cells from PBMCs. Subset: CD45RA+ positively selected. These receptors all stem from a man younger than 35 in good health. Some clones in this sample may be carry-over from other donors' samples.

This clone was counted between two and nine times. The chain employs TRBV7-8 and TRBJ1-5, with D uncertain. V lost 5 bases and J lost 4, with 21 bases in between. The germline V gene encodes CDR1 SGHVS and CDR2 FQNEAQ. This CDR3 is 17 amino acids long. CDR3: CASSLPRAGLLNQPQHF. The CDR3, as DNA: TGTGCCAGCAGCCTTCCCCGGGCCGGATTATTGAATCAGCCCCAGCATTTT.

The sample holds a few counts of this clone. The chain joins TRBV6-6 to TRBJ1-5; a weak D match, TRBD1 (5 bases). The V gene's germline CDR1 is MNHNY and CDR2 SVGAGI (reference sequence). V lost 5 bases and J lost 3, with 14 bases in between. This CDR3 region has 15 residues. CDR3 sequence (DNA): TGTGCCAGCAGTCCCTCGGGGGGTCTCAATCAGCCCCAGCATTTT. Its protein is CASSPSGGLNQPQHF.

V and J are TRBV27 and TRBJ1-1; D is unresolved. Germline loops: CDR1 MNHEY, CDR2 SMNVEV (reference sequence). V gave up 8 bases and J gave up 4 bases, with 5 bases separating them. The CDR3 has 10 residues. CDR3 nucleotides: TGTGCCAGCGGAGGCACTGAAGCTTTCTTT. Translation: CASGGTEAFF.

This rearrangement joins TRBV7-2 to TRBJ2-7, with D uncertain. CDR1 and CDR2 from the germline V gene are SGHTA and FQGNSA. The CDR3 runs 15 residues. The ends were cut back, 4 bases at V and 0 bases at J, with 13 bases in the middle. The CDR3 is CASSSQDWDSYEQYF. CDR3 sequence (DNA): TGTGCCAGCAGCTCACAAGACTGGGACTCCTACGAGCAGTACTTC.